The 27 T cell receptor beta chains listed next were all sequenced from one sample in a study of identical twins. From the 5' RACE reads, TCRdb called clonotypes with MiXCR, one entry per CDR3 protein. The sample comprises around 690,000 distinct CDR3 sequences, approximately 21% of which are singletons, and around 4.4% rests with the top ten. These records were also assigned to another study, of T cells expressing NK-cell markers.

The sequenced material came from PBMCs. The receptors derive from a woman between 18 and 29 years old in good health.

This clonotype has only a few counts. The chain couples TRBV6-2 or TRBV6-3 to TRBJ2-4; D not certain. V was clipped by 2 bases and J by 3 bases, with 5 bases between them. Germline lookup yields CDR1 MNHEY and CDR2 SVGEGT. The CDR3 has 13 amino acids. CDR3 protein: CASSYPGKNIQYF. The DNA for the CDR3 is TGTGCCAGCAGTTACCCGGGCAAAAACATTCAGTACTTC.

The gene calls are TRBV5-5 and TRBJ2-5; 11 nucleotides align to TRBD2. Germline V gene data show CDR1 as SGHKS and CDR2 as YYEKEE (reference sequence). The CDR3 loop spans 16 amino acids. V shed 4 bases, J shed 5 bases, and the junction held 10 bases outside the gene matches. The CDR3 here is CASSLPTSGNRETQYF. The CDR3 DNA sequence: TGTGCCAGCAGCCTTCCGACTAGCGGGAATCGGGAGACCCAGTACTTC.

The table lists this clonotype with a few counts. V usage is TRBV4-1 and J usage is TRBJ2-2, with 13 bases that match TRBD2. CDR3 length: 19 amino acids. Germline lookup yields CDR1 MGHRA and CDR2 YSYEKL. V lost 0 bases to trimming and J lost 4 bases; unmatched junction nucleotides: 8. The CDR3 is CASSQDQRLAGGITGELFF. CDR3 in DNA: TGCGCCAGCAGCCAAGATCAGCGACTAGCGGGAGGCATCACCGGGGAGCTGTTTTTT.

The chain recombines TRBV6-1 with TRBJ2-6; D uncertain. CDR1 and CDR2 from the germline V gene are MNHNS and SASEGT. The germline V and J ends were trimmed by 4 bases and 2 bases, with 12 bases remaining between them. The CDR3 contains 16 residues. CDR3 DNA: TGTGCCAGCAGTGGTGCGTATCTCCCTGGGGCCAACGTCCTGACTTTC. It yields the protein CASSGAYLPGANVLTF.

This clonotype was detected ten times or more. The CDR3 sequence is CASRTGGNQPQHF. The CDR3 DNA reads as TGTGCCAGCAGGACAGGGGGGAATCAGCCCCAGCATTTT. V is TRBV2 and J is TRBJ1-5; 9 nucleotides match TRBD1. CDR1 and CDR2 from the germline V gene are SNHLY and FYNNEI. This CDR3 region has 13 residues. V trimming: 6 bases; J trimming: 4 bases; junction bases outside the gene matches: 1. The full variable domain, rest sourced from reference TRBV2 and TRBJ1-5, is EPEVTQTPSHQVTQMGQEVILRCVPISNHLYFYWYRQILGQKVEFLVSFYNNEISEKSEIFDDQFSVERPDGSNFTLKIRSTKLEDSAMYFCASRTGGNQPQHFGDGTRLSIL.

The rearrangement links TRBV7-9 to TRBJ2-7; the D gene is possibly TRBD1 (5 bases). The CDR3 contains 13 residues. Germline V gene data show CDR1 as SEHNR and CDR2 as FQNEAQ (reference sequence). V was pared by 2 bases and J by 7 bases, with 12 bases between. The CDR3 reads CASSLKGPREQYF. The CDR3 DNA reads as TGTGCCAGCAGCTTAAAGGGGCCGAGGGAGCAGTACTTC. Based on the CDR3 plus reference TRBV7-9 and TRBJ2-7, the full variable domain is DTGVSQNPRHKITKRGQNVTFRCDPISEHNRLYWYRQTLGQGPEFLTYFQNEAQLEKSRLLSDRFSAERPKGSFSTLEIQRTEQGDSAMYLCASSLKGPREQYFGPGTRLTVT.

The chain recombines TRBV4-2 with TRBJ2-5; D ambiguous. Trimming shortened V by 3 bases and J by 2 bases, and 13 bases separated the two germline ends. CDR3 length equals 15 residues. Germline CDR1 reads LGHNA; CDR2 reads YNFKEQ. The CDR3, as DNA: TGTGCCAGCAGCCATGGAAGACGTACTCAAGAGACCCAGTACTTC. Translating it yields CASSHGRRTQETQYF.

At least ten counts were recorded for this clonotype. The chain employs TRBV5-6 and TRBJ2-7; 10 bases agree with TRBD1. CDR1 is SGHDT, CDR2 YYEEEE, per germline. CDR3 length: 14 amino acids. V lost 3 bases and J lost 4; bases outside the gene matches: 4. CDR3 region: CASSSGTGAYEQYF. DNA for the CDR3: TGTGCCAGCAGCTCCGGGACAGGGGCATACGAGCAGTACTTC.

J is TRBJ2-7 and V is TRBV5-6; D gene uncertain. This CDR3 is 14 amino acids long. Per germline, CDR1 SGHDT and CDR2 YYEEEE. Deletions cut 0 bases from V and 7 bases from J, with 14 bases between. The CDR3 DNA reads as TGTGCCAGCAGCTTGGTCTCGACGAAGAAGGAGCAGTACTTC. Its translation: CASSLVSTKKEQYF.

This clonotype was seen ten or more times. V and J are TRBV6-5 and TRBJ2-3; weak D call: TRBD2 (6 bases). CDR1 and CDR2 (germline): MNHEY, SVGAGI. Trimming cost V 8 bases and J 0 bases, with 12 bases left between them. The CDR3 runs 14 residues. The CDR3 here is CASGSGLSTDTQYF. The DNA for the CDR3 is TGTGCCAGCGGTTCGGGACTCAGCACAGATACGCAGTATTTT.

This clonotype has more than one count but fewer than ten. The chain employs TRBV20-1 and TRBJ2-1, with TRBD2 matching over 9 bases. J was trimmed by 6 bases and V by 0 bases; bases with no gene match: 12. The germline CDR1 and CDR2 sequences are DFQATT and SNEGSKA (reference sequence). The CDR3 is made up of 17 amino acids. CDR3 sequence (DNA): TGCAGTGCTAGAGATCACACGGCGGGAGGGCCGTCCAATGAGCAGTTCTTC. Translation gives CSARDHTAGGPSNEQFF.

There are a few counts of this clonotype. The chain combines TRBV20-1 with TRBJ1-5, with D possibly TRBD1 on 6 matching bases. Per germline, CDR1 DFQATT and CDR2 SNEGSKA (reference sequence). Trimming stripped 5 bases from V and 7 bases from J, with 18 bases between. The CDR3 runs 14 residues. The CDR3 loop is CSAWGGGVKQPQHF. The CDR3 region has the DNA TGCAGTGCTTGGGGGGGCGGGGTCAAACAGCCCCAGCATTTT.

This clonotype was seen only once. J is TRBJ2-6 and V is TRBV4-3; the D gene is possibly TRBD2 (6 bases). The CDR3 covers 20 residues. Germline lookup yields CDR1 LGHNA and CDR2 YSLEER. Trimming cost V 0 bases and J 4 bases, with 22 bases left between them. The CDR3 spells CASSQDVNSRGIPGANVLTF. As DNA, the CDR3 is TGCGCCAGCAGCCAAGATGTAAATTCCCGCGGGATTCCCGGGGCCAACGTCCTGACTTTC.

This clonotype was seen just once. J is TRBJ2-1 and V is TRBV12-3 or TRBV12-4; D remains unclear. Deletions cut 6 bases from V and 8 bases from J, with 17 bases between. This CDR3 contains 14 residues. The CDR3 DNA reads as TGTGCCAGCAGGGGAATCCGGACCCTCGATGAGCAGTTCTTC. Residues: CASRGIRTLDEQFF.

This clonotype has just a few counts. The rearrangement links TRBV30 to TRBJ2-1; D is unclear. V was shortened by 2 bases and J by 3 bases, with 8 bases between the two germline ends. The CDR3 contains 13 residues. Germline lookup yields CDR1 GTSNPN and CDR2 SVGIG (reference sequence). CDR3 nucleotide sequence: TGTGCCTGGAGTCGAAGTCGCTACAATGAGCAGTTCTTC. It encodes CAWSRSRYNEQFF.

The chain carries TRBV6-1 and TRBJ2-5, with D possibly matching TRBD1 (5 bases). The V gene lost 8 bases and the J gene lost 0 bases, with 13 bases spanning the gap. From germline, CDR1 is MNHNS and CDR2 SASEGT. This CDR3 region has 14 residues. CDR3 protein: CASLDSGYQETQYF. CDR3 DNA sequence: TGTGCCAGCCTCGACTCAGGGTACCAAGAGACCCAGTACTTC.

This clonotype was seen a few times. CDR3 DNA sequence: TGCGCCAGCAGCCACGGGCAGGGACTAGGCTATGGCTACACCTTC. This gives the protein CASSHGQGLGYGYTF. V and J are TRBV4-3 and TRBJ1-2, with TRBD1 as a possible D gene (5 bases). This CDR3 has 15 residues. The germline V gene has CDR1 LGHNA and CDR2 YSLEER. The ends were cut back, 3 bases at V and 4 bases at J, with 15 bases in the middle.

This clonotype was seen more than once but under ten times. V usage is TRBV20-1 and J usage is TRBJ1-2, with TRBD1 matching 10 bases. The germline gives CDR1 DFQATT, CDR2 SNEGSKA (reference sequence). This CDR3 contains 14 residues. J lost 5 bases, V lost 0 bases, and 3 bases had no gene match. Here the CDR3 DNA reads TGCAGTGCTAGAGATGACAGGGGGCCGTATGGCTACACCTTC. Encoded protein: CSARDDRGPYGYTF.

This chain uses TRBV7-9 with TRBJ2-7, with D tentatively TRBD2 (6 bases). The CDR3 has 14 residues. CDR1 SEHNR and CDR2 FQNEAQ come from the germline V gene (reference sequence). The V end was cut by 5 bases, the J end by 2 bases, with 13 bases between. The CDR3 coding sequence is TGTGCCAGCAGCACGCCGGGACTCCCCTACGAGCAGTACTTC. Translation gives CASSTPGLPYEQYF.

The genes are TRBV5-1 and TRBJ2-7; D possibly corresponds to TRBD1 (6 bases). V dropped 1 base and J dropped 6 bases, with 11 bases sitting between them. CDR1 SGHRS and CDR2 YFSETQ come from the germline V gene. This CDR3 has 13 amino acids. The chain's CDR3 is CASSLKRDTEQYF. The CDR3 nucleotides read TGCGCCAGCAGCTTGAAAAGGGACACCGAGCAGTACTTC.

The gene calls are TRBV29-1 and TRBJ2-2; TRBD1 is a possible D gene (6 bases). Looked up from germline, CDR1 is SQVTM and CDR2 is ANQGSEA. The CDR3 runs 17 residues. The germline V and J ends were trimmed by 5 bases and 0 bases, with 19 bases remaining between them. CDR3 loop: CSVPARGWGSNTGELFF. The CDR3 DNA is TGCAGCGTTCCCGCCAGGGGTTGGGGGTCGAACACCGGGGAGCTGTTTTTT.

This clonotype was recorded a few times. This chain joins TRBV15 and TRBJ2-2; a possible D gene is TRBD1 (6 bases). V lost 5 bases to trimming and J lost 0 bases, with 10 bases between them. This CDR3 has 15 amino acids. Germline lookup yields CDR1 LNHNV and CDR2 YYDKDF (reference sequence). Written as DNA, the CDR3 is TGTGCCACCAGCTCAGACAGGTCGAACACCGGGGAGCTGTTTTTT. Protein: CATSSDRSNTGELFF.

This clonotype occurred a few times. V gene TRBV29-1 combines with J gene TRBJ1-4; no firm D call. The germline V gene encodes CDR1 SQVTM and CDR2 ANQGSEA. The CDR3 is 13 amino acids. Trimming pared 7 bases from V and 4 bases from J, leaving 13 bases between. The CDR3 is CSGRQANNEKLFF. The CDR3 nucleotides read TGCAGCGGAAGACAAGCCAATAATGAAAAACTGTTTTTT.

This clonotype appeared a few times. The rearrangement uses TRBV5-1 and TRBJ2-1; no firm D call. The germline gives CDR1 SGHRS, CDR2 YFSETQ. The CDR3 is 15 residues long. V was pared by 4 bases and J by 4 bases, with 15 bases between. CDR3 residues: CASSALHRAYNEQFF. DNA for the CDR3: TGCGCCAGCAGCGCCCTCCATCGGGCATACAATGAGCAGTTCTTC.

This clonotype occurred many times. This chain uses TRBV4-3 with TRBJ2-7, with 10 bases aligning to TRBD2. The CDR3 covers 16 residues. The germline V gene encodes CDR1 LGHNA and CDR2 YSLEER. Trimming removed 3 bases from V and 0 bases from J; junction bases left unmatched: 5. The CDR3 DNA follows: TGCGCCAGCAGCCAGGGGGGACTAGCGACCTCCTACGAGCAGTACTTC. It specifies CASSQGGLATSYEQYF.

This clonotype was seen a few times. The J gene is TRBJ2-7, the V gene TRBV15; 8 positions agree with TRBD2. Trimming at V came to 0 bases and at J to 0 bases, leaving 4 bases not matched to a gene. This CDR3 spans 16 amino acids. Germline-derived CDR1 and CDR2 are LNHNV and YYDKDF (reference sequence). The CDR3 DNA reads TGTGCCACCAGCAGAGATGCTAGCGGGTACTCCTACGAGCAGTACTTC. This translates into CATSRDASGYSYEQYF.

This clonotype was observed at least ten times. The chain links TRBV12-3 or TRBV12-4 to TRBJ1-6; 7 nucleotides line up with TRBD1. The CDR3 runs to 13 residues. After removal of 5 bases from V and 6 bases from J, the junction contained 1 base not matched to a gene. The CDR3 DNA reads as TGTGCCAGCAGTGGGACAGCTAATTCACCCCTCCACTTT. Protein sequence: CASSGTANSPLHF.